The source of this TCR beta chain is a study of shared clonotypes between healthy human individuals. Data came from immunoSEQ multiplex PCR; TCRdb stores just in-frame clones and leaves some out. The table lists around 600,000 clones, 98% of them singletons. CD45RO-negative cells were positively selected for CCR7, leaving out terminally differentiated effector memory CD45RA+ cells. Germline CDR1 reads SGHNT; CDR2 reads YENEEA. The CDR3 runs to 15 residues. The junction had 1 base not matched to a gene; V was cut back by 1 base and J by 3 bases. The TCR sequence derives from a man aged 25-40 years in good health. This chain links TRBV11-3 with TRBJ2-1, with 9 bases fitting TRBD2. Sequencing was performed on naive CD8+ T cells sorted from blood. The DNA of the CDR3 is TGTGCCAGCAGCTTAGCAGCGGGAGGCTACAATGAGCAGTTCTTC. This gives the protein CASSLAAGGYNEQFF.